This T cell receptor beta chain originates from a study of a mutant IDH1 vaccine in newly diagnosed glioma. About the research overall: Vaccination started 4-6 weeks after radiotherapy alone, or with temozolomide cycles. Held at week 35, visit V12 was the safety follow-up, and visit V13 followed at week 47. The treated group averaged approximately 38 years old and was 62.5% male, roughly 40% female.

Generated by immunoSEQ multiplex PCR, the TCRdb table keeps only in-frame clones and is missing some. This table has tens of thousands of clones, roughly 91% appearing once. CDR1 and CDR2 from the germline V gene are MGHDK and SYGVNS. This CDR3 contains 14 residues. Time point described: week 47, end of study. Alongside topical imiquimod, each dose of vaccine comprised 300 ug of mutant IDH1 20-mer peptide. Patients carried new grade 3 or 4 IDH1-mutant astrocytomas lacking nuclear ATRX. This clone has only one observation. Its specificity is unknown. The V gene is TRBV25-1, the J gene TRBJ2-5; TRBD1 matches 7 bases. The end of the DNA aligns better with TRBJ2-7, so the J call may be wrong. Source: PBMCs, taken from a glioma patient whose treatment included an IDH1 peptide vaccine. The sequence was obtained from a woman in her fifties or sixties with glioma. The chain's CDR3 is CASSPPGQSHEQYF. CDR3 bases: TGTGCCAGCAGTCCCCCGGGACAGTCTCACGAGCAGTACTTC.